Listed here are 20 T cell receptor beta chains from one sample, sequenced in a study of blood T cell repertoires in COVID-19. Using immunoSEQ multiplex PCR, the repertoire was profiled, and TCRdb retains in-frame clones only, with some absent. The profile shows 100,000 to 150,000 clones, about 88% of them singletons. Sequenced input: peripheral blood. The receptors were gathered from a woman aged 80 or older with acute or convalescent COVID-19.

The rearrangement joins TRBV7-9 to TRBJ1-1; D not resolved. Deletions cut 3 bases from V and 2 bases from J, with 10 bases between. The CDR3 runs 14 residues. The germline gives CDR1 SEHNR, CDR2 FQNEAQ (reference sequence). DNA of the CDR3: TGTGCCAGCAGCTTTTCCAAACAAAACACTGAAGCTTTCTTT. Protein product: CASSFSKQNTEAFF.

The chain is built from TRBV24-1 and TRBJ2-3; tentatively, D is TRBD2 (5 bases). Germline V CDR1 and CDR2: KGHDR, SFDVKD. Trimming stripped 4 bases from V and 7 bases from J, with 11 bases between. This CDR3 region has 13 residues. CDR3 residues: CATSEVSGHTQYF. CDR3 bases: TGTGCCACCAGTGAAGTCAGCGGCCATACGCAGTATTTT.

CDR3 sequence (DNA): TGTGCCACCAGCAGAGGGGGTCACAGGACAGGGGAGAGGTTTTTT. Translated: CATSRGGHRTGERFF. This sequence joins TRBV15 and TRBJ1-4; 9 bases are shared with TRBD1. V lost 1 base and J lost 16; bases outside the gene matches: 13. The length of the CDR3 is 15 residues. Germline CDR1 and CDR2: LNHNV and YYDKDF (reference sequence).

V and J are TRBV2 and TRBJ2-5; 10 bases map to TRBD2. This CDR3 has 13 amino acids. J lost 6 bases, V lost 8 bases, and 6 bases had no gene match. Germline lookup yields CDR1 SNHLY and CDR2 FYNNEI. DNA of the CDR3: TGTGCCAGCCATAGCGGGAGGTTCAAGACCCAGTACTTC. It specifies CASHSGRFKTQYF.

The chain employs TRBV5-6 and TRBJ1-5; the D gene is possibly TRBD1 (6 bases). V lost 2 bases to trimming and J lost 1 base, with 10 bases between them. Germline CDR1 SGHDT, CDR2 YYEEEE. CDR3 length: 15 residues. In nucleotides, the CDR3 is TGTGCCAGCAGCTTCAGGGGTCCAAGCAATCAGCCCCAGCATTTT. It translates to CASSFRGPSNQPQHF.

V gene TRBV10-3 combines with J gene TRBJ2-7; TRBD2 might be the D (6 bases). CDR3 size: 15 residues. The germline gives CDR1 ENHRY, CDR2 SYGVKD. The V gene lost 8 bases and the J gene lost 0 bases, with 17 bases spanning the gap. The chain's CDR3 is CAIRRGEVSSYEQYF. The CDR3 bases are TGTGCCATCCGACGTGGGGAGGTGAGCTCCTACGAGCAGTACTTC.

The genes are TRBV12-3 or TRBV12-4 and TRBJ1-1; possibly TRBD1 for D (5 bases). The CDR3 has 13 amino acids. V dropped 4 bases and J dropped 8 bases, with 14 bases sitting between them. This CDR3 reads CASSSELGLEAFF. The CDR3 DNA is TGTGCCAGCAGTTCGGAATTGGGGCTCGAAGCTTTCTTT.

The chain combines TRBV5-8 with TRBJ1-2; possibly TRBD1 for D (5 bases). Germline V lookup: CDR1 SGHTS, CDR2 YDEGEE. Trimming took off 4 bases at V and 8 bases at J, with 9 bases between the two ends. The CDR3 loop spans 11 amino acids. CDR3: CASSPGYGYTF. The CDR3 DNA is TGTGCCAGCAGCCCAGGGTACGGCTACACCTTC.

The chain links TRBV4-2 to TRBJ2-3; 10 positions agree with TRBD2. In germline, CDR1 is LGHNA, CDR2 YNFKEQ. The CDR3 runs to 17 residues. V was pared by 0 bases and J by 0 bases, with 3 bases of the junction left unmatched. CDR3 protein: CASSQELAGSSTDTQYF. CDR3 sequence (DNA): TGTGCCAGCAGCCAAGAACTAGCGGGGTCTAGCACAGATACGCAGTATTTT.

The chain recombines TRBV6-9 with TRBJ2-3; 11 positions agree with TRBD1. The J segment lost 0 bases and the V segment lost 2 bases, leaving 4 bases of the junction unmatched. CDR3 length: 17 amino acids. CDR1 and CDR2 from the germline V gene are MNHGY and SVAAGI. The DNA for the CDR3 is TGTGCCAGCAGTTATCCCCGGGACAGGGGGAGCACAGATACGCAGTATTTT. Protein: CASSYPRDRGSTDTQYF.

The CDR3 here is CASSRSTKGRNTEAFF. CDR3 DNA: TGTGCCAGTAGTCGCTCGACGAAAGGGAGGAACACTGAAGCTTTCTTT. The rearrangement links TRBV19 to TRBJ1-1; no firm D call. Trimming removed 5 bases at V and 1 base at J, with 17 bases between. The germline gives CDR1 LNHDA, CDR2 SQIVND (reference sequence). The CDR3 sequence is 16 residues long. Full variable domain (rest looked up from reference TRBV19 and TRBJ1-1): DGGITQSPKYLFRKEGQNVTLSCEQNLNHDAMYWYRQDPGQGLRLIYYSQIVNDFQKGDIAEGYSVSREKKESFPLTVTSAQKNPTAFYLCASSRSTKGRNTEAFFGQGTRLTVV.

The chain combines TRBV6-6 with TRBJ2-3; the match to TRBD2 covers 9 bases. Per germline, CDR1 MNHNY and CDR2 SVGAGI (reference sequence). The CDR3 runs 17 residues. Losses at the gene ends were 5 bases for V and 5 bases for J; bases not matched to a gene: 14. The CDR3: CASSQKGLAYLRDTQYF. The CDR3 DNA is TGTGCCAGCAGTCAAAAGGGACTAGCCTATCTCCGAGATACGCAGTATTTT.

The V and J genes are TRBV5-1 and TRBJ1-6; 7 bases are a match to TRBD1. Trimming removed 0 bases from V and 0 bases from J; junction bases left unmatched: 3. In germline, CDR1 is SGHRS, CDR2 YFSETQ. The CDR3 length is 17 residues. The CDR3 protein is CASSLESGGSYNSPLHF. The DNA for the CDR3 is TGCGCCAGCAGCTTGGAGTCAGGGGGCTCCTATAATTCACCCCTCCACTTT.

CDR3 coding DNA: TGTGCCAGCAGCTCCGGACCGGGACTAGCGGAAAAGGAGACCCAGTACTTC. It translates to CASSSGPGLAEKETQYF. The rearrangement joins TRBV7-3 to TRBJ2-5; 11 bases agree with TRBD2. The CDR3 is 17 amino acids. The V gene end was trimmed by 4 bases and the J gene end by 5 bases; junction bases not matched to a gene: 12. Germline loops: CDR1 SGHTA, CDR2 FQGTGA. Combining the CDR3 with reference TRBV7-3 and TRBJ2-5 gives the whole variable domain GAGVSQTPSNKVTEKGKYVELRCDPISGHTALYWYRQSLGQGPEFLIYFQGTGAADDSGLPNDRFFAVRPEGSVSTLKIQRTERGDSAVYLCASSSGPGLAEKETQYFGPGTRLLVL.

This chain connects TRBV27 to TRBJ1-2; 8 bases map to TRBD1. This CDR3 contains 16 residues. The germline gives CDR1 MNHEY, CDR2 SMNVEV (reference sequence). With V trimmed by 5 bases and J by 8 bases, 16 bases remained unmatched. The CDR3 region is CASSHPTGGMVWGYTF. The CDR3 nucleotides read TGTGCCAGCAGTCATCCAACAGGGGGTATGGTTTGGGGCTACACCTTC.

The chain joins TRBV18 to TRBJ1-2; 9 positions match TRBD1. The germline V gene encodes CDR1 KGHSH and CDR2 LQKENI. J gave up 6 bases and V 6 bases, and 5 bases lay outside the gene matches. The CDR3 has 13 residues. In nucleotides, the CDR3 is TGTGCCAGCTCGCGGGACAGGGCTGATGGCTACACCTTC. This gives the protein CASSRDRADGYTF. The full variable domain, completed using reference TRBV18 and TRBJ1-2, is NAGVMQNPRHLVRRRGQEARLRCSPMKGHSHVYWYRQLPEEGLKFMVYLQKENIIDESGMPKERFSAEFPKEGPSILRIQQVVRGDSAAYFCASSRDRADGYTFGSGTRLTVV.

V usage is TRBV5-1 and J usage is TRBJ2-1, with TRBD2 matching 15 bases. The junction had 1 base not matched to a gene; V was cut back by 5 bases and J by 4 bases. This CDR3 is built from 15 residues. Germline lookup yields CDR1 SGHRS and CDR2 YFSETQ. CDR3 in DNA: TGCGCCAGCAGGGGACTAGCGGGGGGATACAATGAGCAGTTCTTC. Its translation is CASRGLAGGYNEQFF.

V usage is TRBV5-5 and J usage is TRBJ2-2; 8 bases agree with TRBD1. The CDR3 loop spans 15 amino acids. Germline trimming cut 1 base from V and 5 bases from J; bases unmatched to any gene: 4. Germline V lookup: CDR1 SGHKS, CDR2 YYEKEE (reference sequence). DNA for the CDR3: TGTGCCAGCAGCTTGCGACAGGGGAGGACCGGGGAGCTGTTTTTT. As protein: CASSLRQGRTGELFF.

This chain connects TRBV7-9 to TRBJ2-7; D is unclear. The germline V gene has CDR1 SEHNR and CDR2 FQNEAQ (reference sequence). V was cut by 6 bases and J by 2 bases, with 8 bases left in between. CDR3 size: 12 residues. CDR3 DNA sequence: TGTGCCAGCAGTTCGGTTACCTACGAGCAGTACTTC. It yields the protein CASSSVTYEQYF.

The chain has TRBV7-9 and TRBJ2-3, with 10 nucleotides matching TRBD2. The CDR3 loop spans 16 amino acids. Germline V gene data show CDR1 as SEHNR and CDR2 as FQNEAQ (reference sequence). Trimming took 6 bases from V and 5 from J; bases not matched to a gene: 11. This CDR3 reads CASRASGGAGRDTQYF. In DNA, the CDR3 is TGTGCCAGCAGGGCGAGCGGGGGGGCCGGGCGAGATACGCAGTATTTT.